The clone carrying this T cell receptor (beta chain) was seen at least ten times. Its antigen is still unknown. Individual cDNA molecules carried attached unique molecular identifiers. TCRdb reprocessed the 5' RACE reads via MiXCR and lists one record per CDR3 protein. The data contain some 64,000 distinct CDR3 sequences, 10% of them singletons. The data belong to a study of early T cells in non-severe SARS-CoV-2 infection. Study context: Alpha and beta chains were unpaired, from unsorted whole-blood bulk RNA.

Trimming left V 6 bases short and J 6 bases short, with 21 bases between. This CDR3 spans 15 amino acids. Study results and limitations: VDJdb matching, biased toward anti-spike CD8 responses, missed private and CD4 specificities.

The chain recombines TRBV12-3 or TRBV12-4 with TRBJ2-7; D possibly corresponds to TRBD1 (6 bases). Material: whole blood, obtained at baseline. This receptor was taken from an adult who was a healthcare worker with PCR-confirmed SARS-CoV-2 infection or an uninfected control (not recorded which). The DNA of the CDR3 is TGTGCCAGCAGGACCGGGACGGCGAGGGGGTCCGAGCAGTACTTC. Translation: CASRTGTARGSEQYF.